This TCR beta chain was sequenced in a study of Tregs in tolerant kidney transplant recipients (dated by TCRdb to between 2019 and 2020). Background for the entire study: The study used TCRbeta sequencing to identify donor-specific regulatory T cells before combined kidney and bone marrow transplantation, then tracked those cells after transplant.

Overall study outcomes, separate from this receptor: For some patients the PCR primers changed over time, which made it impossible to compare the samples from those patients at the nucleotide level. Expanding Tregs with activated donor B cells appeared to identify the most biologically relevant and donor-specific TCRbeta repertoire. Donor-specific Treg expansion exceeded global Treg expansion in tolerant patients, suggesting antigen-driven rather than nonspecific expansion. Biological reproducibility was not directly assessed, although technical replication error appeared to be minimal. The study was constrained by small patient numbers, and validation of the findings is required in larger populations and under other immunosuppression protocols.

Concerning this clone itself: Its cognate antigen has yet to be identified. Base-call qualities are not available, and no considerably larger clone is one nucleotide away.

Transplants used related donors with nonmyeloablative bone marrow transplantation; mixed chimerism was transient in the human trials. Thawed PBMCs were FACS-sorted into unstimulated Tregs (CD4+CD25+CD127-), CD4+ non-Tregs (CD4+CD25-), CD4 cells and CD8 cells. The patients were 4 recipients of combined kidney and bone marrow transplants from the ITN036ST trial, and samples were available only for these trial subjects. Healthy control blood was processed by Ficoll density gradient to PBMCs and cryopreserved; patient PBMCs were collected before and after transplant. For TCRbeta CDR3 sequencing, genomic DNA was extracted from sorted cells using the QIAGEN DNeasy Blood and Tissue Kit. High-throughput TCRbeta CDR3 sequencing, which included PCR amplification with bias correction and internal controls, was done commercially through immunoSEQ. Concerning the study's data processing: Unique productive TCRbeta sequences were defined by CDR3 nucleotide sequence when primers matched and otherwise by CDR3 amino acid sequence together with Vbeta and Jbeta genes. To correct sorting error, sequences shared between sorted populations at a frequency ratio of 2:1 or less were removed; the rest were assigned to the higher population. Donor-reactive sequences were defined as at least 5-fold expanded in CFSE-low cells versus unstimulated cells, with frequency of at least 0.01% in CFSE-low cells. Jensen-Shannon divergence, calculated on the top 100 TCRbeta sequences ranked by frequency, was used to quantify repertoire divergence. When a sample had multiple sequencing runs, each run was corrected for sorting error separately and the runs were then pooled. The source is immuneACCESS, and TCRdb retained only in-frame sequences with V and J called. Part of the clones is not carried over; for the studies checked, unresolved V genes explain less than half of this, and the remainder is unexplained. The D gene and trimming were derived from the DNA, and the V and J assignments and clone size from that table. The sample table records more than 90,000 clones; approximately 93% of these occur just once. Of the sample, under 2% is held by the ten largest clones.

The input for sequencing was CD4+ T cells from blood (PBMCs), taken 12 months after the transplant. The sequence was obtained from a human patient who received a combined kidney and bone marrow transplant. It is possible that, after a transplant, some T cells come from the graft donor.

The CDR3 loop reads CASSLGLAGVYEQFF. At the DNA level, the sequence is TGTGCCAGCAGCTTAGGGCTAGCGGGAGTCTATGAGCAGTTCTTC. The rearrangement combines TRBV11-3 with TRBJ2-1, with 10 bases aligning to TRBD2. For CDR1 and CDR2, the germline V gene lists SGHNT and YENEEA. V trim: 1 base; J trim: 8 bases; unmatched bases: 5. There are 15 amino acids in the CDR3, from cysteine to phenylalanine inclusive. Left in the record is the CDR3 DNA by itself, 45 bases read in frame from the first base.